Described below is a single T cell receptor beta chain sequence and its context. Its antigen is as yet unknown. The CDR3 spans 14 residues. CDR1 is SEHNR, CDR2 FQNEAQ, per germline (reference sequence). J lost 8 bases, V lost 5 bases, and 10 bases had no gene match. Regarding donors, all were healthy bone marrow donors. The data belong to a study of cytomegalovirus exposure and HLA in healthy donors. Study outcomes and limitations: Later analysis associated a missense DCLRE1C variant with TCR beta V- and J-gene trimming. By HLA locus, TCR association rates varied in a later analysis, with DRB1 showing the most and HLA-C the fewest.

Amplification used 60 Vbeta primers and 13 Jbeta primers. Here immunoSEQ multiplex PCR was the method, and the copy in TCRdb shows in-frame clones only, minus some. The sample includes under 250,000 clones, 81% seen only once; the top ten take roughly 7.4%. Sequenced: PBMCs. This receptor was obtained from a woman aged 55 to 70 in good health and CMV-seropositive. J is TRBJ1-2 and V is TRBV7-9; the match to TRBD1 covers 8 bases. DNA of the CDR3: TGTGCCAGCAGCCGTCCGGGACAGGCTGGGGGCTACACCTTC. It codes for CASSRPGQAGGYTF.